The 18 T cell receptor beta chains presented below share a single source sample, sequenced in a study of cytomegalovirus exposure and HLA in healthy donors. Assay: immunoSEQ multiplex PCR; the TCRdb copy retains only in-frame clones and omits some. The data contain 130,000 to 150,000 clones, approximately 88% of them singletons. Specimen: PBMCs. The receptor source for this set is a man younger than 30 in good health and CMV-seropositive.

The chain couples TRBV7-2 to TRBJ2-5; D unresolved. Deletions cut 2 bases from V and 7 bases from J, with 11 bases between. Germline assignment: CDR1 SGHTA and CDR2 FQGNSA. The CDR3 is 13 residues long. The DNA for the CDR3 is TGTGCCAGCAGCTTAAGCGAGTTCGGGACCCAGTACTTC. Residues: CASSLSEFGTQYF.

This sequence joins TRBV6-1 and TRBJ1-3; D not resolved. Deletions cut 2 bases from V and 3 bases from J, with 8 bases between. The CDR3 totals 14 residues. Per the germline V gene, CDR1 is MNHNS and CDR2 is SASEGT. CDR3 amino acids: CASSEYGVGNTIYF. The CDR3 DNA reads TGTGCCAGCAGTGAATACGGAGTTGGAAACACCATATATTTT.

The V gene is TRBV7-6, the J gene TRBJ2-2; 8 positions match TRBD2. The germline CDR1 and CDR2 sequences are SGHVS and FNYEAQ. The CDR3 loop spans 16 amino acids. V trimming: 2 bases; J trimming: 3 bases; junction bases outside the gene matches: 5. This chain's CDR3 is CASSLIWRGDTGELFF. CDR3 nucleotides: TGTGCCAGCAGCTTAATCTGGCGGGGGGACACCGGGGAGCTGTTTTTT. The full variable domain, in which reference TRBV7-6 and TRBJ2-2 provide the parts outside the CDR3, is GAGVSQSPRYKVTKRGQDVALRCDPISGHVSLYWYRQALGQGPEFLTYFNYEAQQDKSGLPNDRFSAERPEGSISTLTIQRTEQRDSAMYRCASSLIWRGDTGELFFGEGSRLTVL.

Only a few counts were recorded for this clone. The V and J genes are TRBV18 and TRBJ2-7; weak D call: TRBD2 (6 bases). In germline, CDR1 is KGHSH, CDR2 LQKENI. This CDR3 comprises 13 residues. Trimming removed 5 bases from V and 3 bases from J, with 11 bases in between. The CDR3 is CASSWDGSYEQYF. In DNA form, the CDR3 reads TGTGCCAGCTCATGGGACGGGAGCTACGAGCAGTACTTC.

This clone was observed a few times. The CDR3 DNA follows: TGTGCCAGCAGCCAACCTGACAGAAACACTGAAGCTTTCTTT. This codes for CASSQPDRNTEAFF. This chain joins TRBV14 and TRBJ1-1; tentative D call: TRBD1 (5 bases). V lost 2 bases, J lost 2 bases, and 9 bases lay in between. The CDR3 sequence is 14 residues long. Germline V gene sequence: CDR1 SGHDN, CDR2 FVKESK.

This chain joins TRBV25-1 and TRBJ2-7; 9 bases are shared with TRBD1. J lost 7 bases, V lost 5 bases, and 9 bases had no gene match. This CDR3 is built from 14 residues. In germline, CDR1 is MGHDK, CDR2 SYGVNS. CDR3 protein: CASSPGQGKDEQYF. CDR3 bases: TGTGCCAGCAGTCCGGGACAGGGAAAGGATGAGCAGTACTTC.

This clone showed up just once. This chain uses TRBV6-1 with TRBJ1-1, with D uncertain. Germline V gives CDR1 MNHNS, CDR2 SASEGT. The CDR3 runs to 11 residues. The ends were cut back, 5 bases at V and 6 bases at J, with 7 bases in the middle. The DNA of the CDR3 is TGTGCCAGCAGTTCCCAGGCTGAAGCTTTCTTT. It codes for CASSSQAEAFF.

The chain is built from TRBV7-9 and TRBJ2-1, with 12 nucleotides matching TRBD2. This CDR3 is 15 amino acids long. After removal of 6 bases from V and 9 bases from J, the junction contained 9 bases not matched to a gene. Germline values: CDR1 SEHNR, CDR2 FQNEAQ (reference sequence). As DNA, the CDR3 is TGTGCCAGCAGAGATGGGACTAGCGGGCGAGCTGAGCAGTTCTTC. As protein: CASRDGTSGRAEQFF.

The V call is TRBV13, the J call TRBJ2-1, with TRBD2 matching over 7 bases. The CDR3 consists of 16 residues. CDR1 and CDR2 from the germline V gene are PRHDT and FYEKMQ (reference sequence). V shed 6 bases, J shed 8 bases, and the junction held 16 bases outside the gene matches. The CDR3 loop is CASSSNSLGGNYEQFF. DNA of the CDR3: TGTGCCAGCAGTTCTAACAGCTTGGGGGGGAATTATGAGCAGTTCTTC.

This clone occurred a few times. The rearrangement links TRBV5-1 to TRBJ1-2; D not resolved. This CDR3 is 14 amino acids long. The germline gives CDR1 SGHRS, CDR2 YFSETQ. The V end lost 0 bases, the J end lost 13 bases, and 19 bases lay between the germline ends. The DNA of the CDR3 is TGCGCCAGCAGCTTGGAAACCAGAGCGTCGAGGCCCACCTTC. Protein sequence: CASSLETRASRPTF.

This chain connects TRBV19 to TRBJ1-5; no reliable D call. Deletions cut 1 base from V and 2 bases from J, with 12 bases between. This CDR3 contains 16 residues. Germline values: CDR1 LNHDA, CDR2 SQIVND (reference sequence). CDR3 DNA: TGTGCCAGTAGTATAGCGGGTAGGAGTGGCAATCAGCCCCAGCATTTT. As protein: CASSIAGRSGNQPQHF.

This clone has only one observation. The V gene is TRBV5-4, the J gene TRBJ2-2; 8 bases are a match to TRBD1. This CDR3 contains 15 residues. CDR1 SGHNT and CDR2 YYREEE come from the germline V gene (reference sequence). V dropped 2 bases and J dropped 4; count of bases not matched to a gene: 4. CDR3 protein: CASSFLQGGTGELFF. CDR3 nucleotides: TGTGCCAGCAGCTTTTTACAGGGGGGCACCGGGGAGCTGTTTTTT.

Notes on this clone: Additional DNA sequences in this sample encode the identical CDR3. The chain uses TRBV11-2 and TRBJ1-1, with a tentative D call TRBD1 (5 bases). From germline, CDR1 is SGHAT and CDR2 FQNNGV. V lost 2 bases and J lost 1, with 8 bases in between. CDR3 length: 14 residues. The CDR3 reads CASSLRGGNTEAFF. The DNA for the CDR3 is TGTGCCAGCAGCTTAAGGGGCGGGAACACTGAAGCTTTCTTT.

The chain combines TRBV7-9 with TRBJ2-7; 10 bases map to TRBD2. V lost 5 bases to trimming and J lost 8 bases; unmatched junction nucleotides: 9. The length of the CDR3 is 14 residues. Germline V gives CDR1 SEHNR, CDR2 FQNEAQ (reference sequence). The CDR3 loop is CASSPTSGQWQQYF. Here the CDR3 DNA reads TGTGCCAGCAGCCCGACTAGCGGGCAATGGCAGCAGTACTTC.

The chain combines TRBV27 with TRBJ1-3; perhaps TRBD1 as D (6 bases). The ends were cut back, 8 bases at V and 0 bases at J, with 11 bases in the middle. The germline V gene has CDR1 MNHEY and CDR2 SMNVEV (reference sequence). There are 14 residues in the CDR3. The CDR3: CASRQQGSGNTIYF. The CDR3, as DNA: TGTGCCAGCCGACAACAGGGCTCTGGAAACACCATATATTTT.

This chain joins TRBV5-1 and TRBJ2-7, with 11 bases lining up with TRBD1. V lost 0 bases, J lost 5 bases, and 4 bases stayed unmatched. Germline loops: CDR1 SGHRS, CDR2 YFSETQ. The CDR3 has 15 amino acids. CDR3: CASSLDGQGAHEQYF. Here the CDR3 DNA reads TGCGCCAGCAGCTTGGATGGACAGGGGGCCCACGAGCAGTACTTC.

The chain is built from TRBV6-1 and TRBJ1-3; a weak D match, TRBD1 (5 bases). CDR3 length equals 14 residues. CDR1 MNHNS and CDR2 SASEGT come from the germline V gene. The V end was cut by 1 base, the J end by 6 bases, with 10 bases between. This chain's CDR3 is CASSEDEGANTIYF. CDR3 bases: TGTGCCAGCAGTGAAGATGAAGGGGCAAACACCATATATTTT.

The CDR3, as DNA: TGTGCCAGCAGTTACCCACTAGCGGGGGGAACCGGGGAGCTGTTTTTT. It is translated as CASSYPLAGGTGELFF. The V and J genes are TRBV6-6 and TRBJ2-2; 12 bases are shared with TRBD2. The V gene end was trimmed by 2 bases and the J gene end by 5 bases; junction bases not matched to a gene: 3. The CDR3 sequence is 16 residues long. Germline CDR1 MNHNY, CDR2 SVGAGI (reference sequence).